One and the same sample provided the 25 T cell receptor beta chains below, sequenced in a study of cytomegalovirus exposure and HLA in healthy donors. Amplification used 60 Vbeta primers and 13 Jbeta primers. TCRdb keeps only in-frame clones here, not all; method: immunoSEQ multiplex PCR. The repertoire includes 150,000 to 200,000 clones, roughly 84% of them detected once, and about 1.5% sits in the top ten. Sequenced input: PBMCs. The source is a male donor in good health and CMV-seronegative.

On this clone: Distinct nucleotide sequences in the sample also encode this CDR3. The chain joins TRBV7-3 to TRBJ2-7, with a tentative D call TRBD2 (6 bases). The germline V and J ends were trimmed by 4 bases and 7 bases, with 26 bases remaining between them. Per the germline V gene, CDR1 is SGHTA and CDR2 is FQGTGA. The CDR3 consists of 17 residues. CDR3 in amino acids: CASSSGPSGRTLGEQYF. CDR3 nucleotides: TGTGCCAGCAGCTCCGGACCGTCAGGGAGGACGTTGGGGGAGCAGTACTTC. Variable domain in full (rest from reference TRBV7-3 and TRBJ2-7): GAGVSQTPSNKVTEKGKYVELRCDPISGHTALYWYRQSLGQGPEFLIYFQGTGAADDSGLPNDRFFAVRPEGSVSTLKIQRTERGDSAVYLCASSSGPSGRTLGEQYFGPGTRLTVT.

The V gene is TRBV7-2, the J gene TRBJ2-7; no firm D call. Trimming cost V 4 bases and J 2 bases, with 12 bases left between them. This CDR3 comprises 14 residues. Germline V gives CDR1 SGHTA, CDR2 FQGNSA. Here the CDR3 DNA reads TGTGCCAGCAGCTCTGGTACAGCTACCTACGAGCAGTACTTC. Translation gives CASSSGTATYEQYF.

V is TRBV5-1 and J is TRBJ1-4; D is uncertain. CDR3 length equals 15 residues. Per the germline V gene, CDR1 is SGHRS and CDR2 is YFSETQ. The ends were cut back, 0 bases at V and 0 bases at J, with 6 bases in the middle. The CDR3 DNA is TGCGCCAGCAGCTTGGGGCAGGCAACTAATGAAAAACTGTTTTTT. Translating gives CASSLGQATNEKLFF.

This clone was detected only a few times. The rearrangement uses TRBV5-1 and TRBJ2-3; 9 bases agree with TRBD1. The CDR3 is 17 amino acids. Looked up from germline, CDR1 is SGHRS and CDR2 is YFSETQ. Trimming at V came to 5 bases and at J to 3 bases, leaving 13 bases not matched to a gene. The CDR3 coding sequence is TGCGCCAGCAGAGGTCCCGGGACAGGGCCACGGACAGATACGCAGTATTTT. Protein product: CASRGPGTGPRTDTQYF.

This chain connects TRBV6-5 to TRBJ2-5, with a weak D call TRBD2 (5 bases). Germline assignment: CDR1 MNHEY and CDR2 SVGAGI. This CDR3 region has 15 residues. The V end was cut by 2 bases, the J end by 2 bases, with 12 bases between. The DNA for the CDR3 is TGTGCCAGCAGTTACCGGACTGGCCGGCAAGAGACCCAGTACTTC. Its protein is CASSYRTGRQETQYF.

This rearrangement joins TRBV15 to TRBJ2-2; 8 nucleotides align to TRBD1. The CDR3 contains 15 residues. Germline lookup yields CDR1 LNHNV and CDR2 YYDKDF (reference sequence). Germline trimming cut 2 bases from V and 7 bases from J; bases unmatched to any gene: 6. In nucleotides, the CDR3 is TGTGCCACCAGCAGAAACCAGGGGGCAAACGGGGAGCTGTTTTTT. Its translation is CATSRNQGANGELFF.

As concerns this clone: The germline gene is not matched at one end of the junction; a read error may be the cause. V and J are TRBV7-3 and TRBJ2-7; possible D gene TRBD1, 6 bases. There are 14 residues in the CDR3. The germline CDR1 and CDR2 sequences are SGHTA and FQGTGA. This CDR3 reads CAGSVDRDTYEQYF. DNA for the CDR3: TGTGCCGGCAGCGTAGATCGGGACACCTACGAGCAGTACTTC.

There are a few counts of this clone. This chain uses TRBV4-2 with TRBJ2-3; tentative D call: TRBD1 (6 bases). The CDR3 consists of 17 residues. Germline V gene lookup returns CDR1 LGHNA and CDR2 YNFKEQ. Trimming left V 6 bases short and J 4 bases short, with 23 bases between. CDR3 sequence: CASRRGIRDINSDTQYF. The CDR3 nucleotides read TGTGCCAGCAGACGAGGCATCCGGGACATAAACTCAGATACGCAGTATTTT.

As DNA, the CDR3 is TGTGCCAGTAGTAAAGCGGGGGGGCCGGCAGATACGCAGTATTTT. Its protein is CASSKAGGPADTQYF. The rearrangement links TRBV19 to TRBJ2-3; 10 bases fit TRBD2. The CDR3 covers 15 residues. V shed 4 bases, J shed 4 bases, and the junction held 5 bases outside the gene matches. CDR1 is LNHDA and CDR2 is SQIVND in the germline V gene (reference sequence).

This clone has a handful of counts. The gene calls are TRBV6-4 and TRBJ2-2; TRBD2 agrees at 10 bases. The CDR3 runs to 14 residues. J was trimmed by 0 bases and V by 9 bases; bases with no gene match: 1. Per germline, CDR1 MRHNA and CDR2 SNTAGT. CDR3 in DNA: TGTGCCAGTGGGACTAGCGCGAACACCGGGGAGCTGTTTTTT. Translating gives CASGTSANTGELFF.

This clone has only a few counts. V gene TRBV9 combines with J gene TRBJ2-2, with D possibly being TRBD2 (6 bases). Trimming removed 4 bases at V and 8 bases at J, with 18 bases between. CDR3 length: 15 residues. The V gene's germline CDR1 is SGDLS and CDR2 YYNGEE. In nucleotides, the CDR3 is TGTGCCAGCAGCTTCACGGGGACTTCTGAGGGGGAGCTGTTTTTT. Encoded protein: CASSFTGTSEGELFF.

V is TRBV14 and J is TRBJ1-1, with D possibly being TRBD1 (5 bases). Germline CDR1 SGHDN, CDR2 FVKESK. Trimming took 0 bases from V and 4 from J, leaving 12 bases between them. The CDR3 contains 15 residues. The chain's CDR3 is CASSQEGLLFTEAFF. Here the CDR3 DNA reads TGTGCCAGCAGCCAAGAGGGACTGCTCTTCACTGAAGCTTTCTTT.

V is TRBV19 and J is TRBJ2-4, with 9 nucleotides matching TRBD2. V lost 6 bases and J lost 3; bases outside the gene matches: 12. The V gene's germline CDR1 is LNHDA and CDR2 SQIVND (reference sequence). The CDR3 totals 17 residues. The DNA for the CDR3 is TGTGCCAGTAGCCCGAGGCTAGCGGGGCCGGTCAAAAACATTCAGTACTTC. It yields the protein CASSPRLAGPVKNIQYF.

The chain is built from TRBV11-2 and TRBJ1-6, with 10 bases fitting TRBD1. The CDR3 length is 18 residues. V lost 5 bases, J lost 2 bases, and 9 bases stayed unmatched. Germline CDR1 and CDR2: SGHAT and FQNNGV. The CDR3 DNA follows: TGTGCCAGCAGCGTCCAACCGGGACAGGGGACCTATAATTCACCCCTCCACTTT. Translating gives CASSVQPGQGTYNSPLHF.

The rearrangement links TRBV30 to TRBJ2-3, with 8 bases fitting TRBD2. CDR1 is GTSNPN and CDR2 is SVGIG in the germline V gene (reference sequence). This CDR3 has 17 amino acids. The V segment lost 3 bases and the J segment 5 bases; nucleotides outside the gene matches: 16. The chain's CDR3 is CAWRHPGGREQGDTQYF. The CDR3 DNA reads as TGTGCCTGGAGGCACCCGGGAGGGCGGGAGCAGGGAGATACGCAGTATTTT.

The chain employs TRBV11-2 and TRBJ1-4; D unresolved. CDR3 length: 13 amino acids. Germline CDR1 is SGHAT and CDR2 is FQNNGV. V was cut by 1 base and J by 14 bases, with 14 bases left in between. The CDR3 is CASSLVLVSSLFF. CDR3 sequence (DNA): TGTGCCAGCAGCTTAGTTTTGGTCAGTTCGCTGTTTTTT.

This CDR3 is CASSGQGLHNEQFF. Here the CDR3 DNA reads TGTGCCAGCTCCGGACAGGGGTTGCACAATGAGCAGTTCTTC. V is TRBV19 and J is TRBJ2-1; 9 nucleotides match TRBD1. CDR1 and CDR2 (germline): LNHDA, SQIVND (reference sequence). CDR3 length: 14 amino acids. Trimming removed 9 bases from V and 5 bases from J; junction bases left unmatched: 8.

CDR3 nucleotides: TGTGCCAGCAGCTTAGCGACGGGACTTATTGAAGCTTTCTTT. Translated, it gives CASSLATGLIEAFF. V usage is TRBV7-9 and J usage is TRBJ1-1; the D gene is possibly TRBD1 (5 bases). V was shortened by 0 bases and J by 7 bases, with 12 bases between the two germline ends. CDR1 and CDR2 from the germline V gene are SEHNR and FQNEAQ (reference sequence). This CDR3 comprises 14 residues.

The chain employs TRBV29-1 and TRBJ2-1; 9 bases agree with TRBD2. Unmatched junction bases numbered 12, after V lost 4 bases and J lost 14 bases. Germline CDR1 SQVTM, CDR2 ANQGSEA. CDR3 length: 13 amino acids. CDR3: CSVVIWSGRTEFF. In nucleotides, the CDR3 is TGCAGCGTTGTTATCTGGAGCGGGAGGACGGAGTTCTTC.

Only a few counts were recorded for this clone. The CDR3 loop is CASSIRGGHHTGELFF. The CDR3, as DNA: TGTGCCAGTAGTATAAGAGGGGGTCATCACACCGGGGAGCTGTTTTTT. The gene calls are TRBV19 and TRBJ2-2, with D perhaps matching TRBD1 (6 bases). V lost 2 bases and J 3 bases, leaving 13 bases between the germline ends. The CDR3 extends over 16 amino acids. Germline CDR1 reads LNHDA; CDR2 reads SQIVND (reference sequence). The whole variable domain, remainder taken from reference TRBV19 and TRBJ2-2, is DGGITQSPKYLFRKEGQNVTLSCEQNLNHDAMYWYRQDPGQGLRLIYYSQIVNDFQKGDIAEGYSVSREKKESFPLTVTSAQKNPTAFYLCASSIRGGHHTGELFFGEGSRLTVL.

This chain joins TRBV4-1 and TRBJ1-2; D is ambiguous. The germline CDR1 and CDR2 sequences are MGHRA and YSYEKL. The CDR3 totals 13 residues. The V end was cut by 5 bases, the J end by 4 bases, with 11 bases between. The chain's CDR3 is CASSSPDFYGYTF. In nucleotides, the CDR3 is TGCGCCAGCAGCTCGCCCGACTTCTATGGCTACACCTTC.

CDR3 nucleotides: TGTGCTAGTGGCGGCGAGGGGGTCCCGAACTATGGCTACACCTTC. Encoded protein: CASGGEGVPNYGYTF. The chain couples TRBV12-5 to TRBJ1-2; D might be TRBD1 (6 bases). From germline, CDR1 is LGHNT and CDR2 FRNRAP. V shed 6 bases and J shed 2 bases, with 16 bases lying between them. CDR3 length: 15 residues.

CDR3 bases: TGTGCCAGCAGCCTATTCTCCTACAATGAGCAGTTCTTC. Translated, it gives CASSLFSYNEQFF. This chain connects TRBV7-9 to TRBJ2-1; unclear D gene. The V and J ends lost 5 bases and 0 bases respectively, with 5 bases between them. The CDR3 runs 13 residues. The germline gives CDR1 SEHNR, CDR2 FQNEAQ (reference sequence). The full variable domain, rest sourced from reference TRBV7-9 and TRBJ2-1, is DTGVSQNPRHKITKRGQNVTFRCDPISEHNRLYWYRQTLGQGPEFLTYFQNEAQLEKSRLLSDRFSAERPKGSFSTLEIQRTEQGDSAMYLCASSLFSYNEQFFGPGTRLTVL.

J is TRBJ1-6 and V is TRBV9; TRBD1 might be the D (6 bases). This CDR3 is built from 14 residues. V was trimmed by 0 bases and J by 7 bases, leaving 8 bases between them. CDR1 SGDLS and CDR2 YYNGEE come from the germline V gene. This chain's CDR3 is CASSVATGNSPLHF. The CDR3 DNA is TGTGCCAGCAGCGTAGCTACAGGGAATTCACCCCTCCACTTT.

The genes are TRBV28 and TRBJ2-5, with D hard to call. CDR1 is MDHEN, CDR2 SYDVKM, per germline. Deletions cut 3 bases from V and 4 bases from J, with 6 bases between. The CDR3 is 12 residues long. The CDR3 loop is CASSFNRETQYF. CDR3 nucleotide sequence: TGTGCCAGCAGTTTTAACAGAGAGACCCAGTACTTC.